The entry below describes one TCR beta chain. Its target is unknown. These data are taken from a study of early T cells in non-severe SARS-CoV-2 infection. In the study overall: Sequencing input comprised bulk RNA from unsorted whole blood; chain pairing was not available.

Whole-study findings and limits: The matching step, a VDJdb search, favored anti-spike CD8 responses and missed private and CD4 specificities.

V was shortened by 5 bases and J by 1 base, with 12 bases between the two germline ends. CDR1 is SQVTM and CDR2 is ANQGSEA in the germline V gene. CDR3 length: 14 residues. In the library, individual cDNA molecules carried attached unique molecular identifiers. A single record per CDR3 protein comes from TCRdb applying MiXCR to the 5' RACE reads. The table records 65,000 to 70,000 distinct CDR3 sequences, approximately 12% of them present only once. The sequenced sample was whole blood. This receptor was obtained from an adult who was a healthcare worker with PCR-confirmed SARS-CoV-2 infection or an uninfected control (not recorded which). The J gene is TRBJ2-1, the V gene TRBV29-1; D is unclear. The CDR3 region is CSVNPLGSYNEQFF. DNA for the CDR3: TGCAGCGTTAACCCCCTGGGTTCCTACAATGAGCAGTTCTTC.